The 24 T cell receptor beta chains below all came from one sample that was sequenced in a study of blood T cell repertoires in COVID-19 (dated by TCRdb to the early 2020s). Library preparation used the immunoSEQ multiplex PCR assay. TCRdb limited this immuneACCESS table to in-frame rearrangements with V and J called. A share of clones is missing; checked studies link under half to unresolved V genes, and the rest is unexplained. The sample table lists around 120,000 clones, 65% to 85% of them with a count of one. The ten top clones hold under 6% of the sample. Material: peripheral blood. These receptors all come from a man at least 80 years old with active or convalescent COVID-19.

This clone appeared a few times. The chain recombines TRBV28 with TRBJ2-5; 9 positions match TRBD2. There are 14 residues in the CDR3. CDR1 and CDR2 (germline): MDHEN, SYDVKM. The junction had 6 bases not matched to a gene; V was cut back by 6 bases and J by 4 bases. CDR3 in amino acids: CASSHSGGRETQYF. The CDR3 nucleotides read TGTGCCAGCAGCCATAGCGGGGGTAGAGAGACCCAGTACTTC. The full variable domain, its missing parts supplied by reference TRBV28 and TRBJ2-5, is DVKVTQSSRYLVKRTGEKVFLECVQDMDHENMFWYRQDPGLGLRLIYFSYDVKMKEKGDIPEGYSVSREKKERFSLILESASTNQTSMYLCASSHSGGRETQYFGPGTRLLVL.

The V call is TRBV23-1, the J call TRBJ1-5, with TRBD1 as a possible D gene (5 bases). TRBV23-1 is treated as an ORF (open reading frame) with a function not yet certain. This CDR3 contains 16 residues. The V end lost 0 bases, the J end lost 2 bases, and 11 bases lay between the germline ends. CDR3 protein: CASSQSVGVGNQPQHF. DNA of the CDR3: TGCGCCAGCAGTCAATCGGTAGGGGTCGGCAATCAGCCCCAGCATTTT.

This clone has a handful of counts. The CDR3 DNA reads TGTGCCTGGAGCAGCCAAGAGACCCAGTACTTC. It codes for CAWSSQETQYF. The genes are TRBV30 and TRBJ2-5; D remains unclear. CDR1 is GTSNPN and CDR2 is SVGIG in the germline V gene (reference sequence). The CDR3 spans 11 residues. V was clipped by 3 bases and J by 1 base, with 3 bases between them.

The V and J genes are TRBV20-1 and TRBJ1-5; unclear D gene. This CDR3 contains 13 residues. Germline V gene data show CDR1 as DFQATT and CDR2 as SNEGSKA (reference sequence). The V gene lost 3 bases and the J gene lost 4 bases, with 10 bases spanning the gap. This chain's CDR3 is CSASNSMNQPQHF. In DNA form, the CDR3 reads TGCAGTGCTAGTAATTCCATGAATCAGCCCCAGCATTTT.

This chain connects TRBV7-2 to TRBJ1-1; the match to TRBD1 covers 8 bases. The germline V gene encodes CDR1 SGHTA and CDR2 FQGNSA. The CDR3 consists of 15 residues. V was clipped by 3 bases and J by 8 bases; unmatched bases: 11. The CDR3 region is CASSFDRAGTGEAFF. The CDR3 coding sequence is TGTGCCAGCAGCTTCGACAGGGCAGGGACAGGAGAAGCTTTCTTT.

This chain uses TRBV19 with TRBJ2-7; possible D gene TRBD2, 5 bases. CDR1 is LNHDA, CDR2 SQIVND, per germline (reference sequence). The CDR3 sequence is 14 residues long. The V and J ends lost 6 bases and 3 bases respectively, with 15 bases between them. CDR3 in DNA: TGTGCCAGTAGCTCCGCCGGCGGAGGCTACGAGCAGTACTTC. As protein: CASSSAGGGYEQYF. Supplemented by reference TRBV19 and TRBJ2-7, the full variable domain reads DGGITQSPKYLFRKEGQNVTLSCEQNLNHDAMYWYRQDPGQGLRLIYYSQIVNDFQKGDIAEGYSVSREKKESFPLTVTSAQKNPTAFYLCASSSAGGGYEQYFGPGTRLTVT.

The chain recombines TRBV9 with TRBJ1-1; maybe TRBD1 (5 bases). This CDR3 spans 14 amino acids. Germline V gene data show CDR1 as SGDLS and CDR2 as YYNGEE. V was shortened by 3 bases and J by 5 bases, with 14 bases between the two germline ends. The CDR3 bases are TGTGCCAGCAGCGACCGGGACTCGGGTACTGAAGCTTTCTTT. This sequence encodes CASSDRDSGTEAFF. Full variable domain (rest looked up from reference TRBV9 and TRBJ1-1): DSGVTQTPKHLITATGQRVTLRCSPRSGDLSVYWYQQSLDQGLQFLIQYYNGEERAKGNILERFSAQQFPDLHSELNLSSLELGDSALYFCASSDRDSGTEAFFGQGTRLTVV.

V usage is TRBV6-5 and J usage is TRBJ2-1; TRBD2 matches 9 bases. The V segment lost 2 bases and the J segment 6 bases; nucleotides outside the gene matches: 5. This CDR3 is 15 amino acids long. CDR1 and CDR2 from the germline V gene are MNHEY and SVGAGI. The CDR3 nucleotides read TGTGCCAGCAGTTACGTCGCGGGGGGGTTCAATGAGCAGTTCTTC. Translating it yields CASSYVAGGFNEQFF.

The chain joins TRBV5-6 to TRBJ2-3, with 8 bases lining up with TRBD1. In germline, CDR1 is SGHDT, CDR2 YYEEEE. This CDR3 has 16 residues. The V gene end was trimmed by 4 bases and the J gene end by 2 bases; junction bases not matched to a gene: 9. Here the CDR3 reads CASSVLDRAPTDTQYF. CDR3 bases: TGTGCCAGCAGCGTCCTGGACAGGGCGCCCACAGATACGCAGTATTTT.

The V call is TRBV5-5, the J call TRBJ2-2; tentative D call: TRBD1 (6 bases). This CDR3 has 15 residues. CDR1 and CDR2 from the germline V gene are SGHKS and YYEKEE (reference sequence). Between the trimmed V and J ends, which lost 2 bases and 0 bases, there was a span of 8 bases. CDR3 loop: CASSFRGANTGELFF. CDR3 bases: TGTGCCAGCAGCTTCAGGGGTGCGAACACCGGGGAGCTGTTTTTT.

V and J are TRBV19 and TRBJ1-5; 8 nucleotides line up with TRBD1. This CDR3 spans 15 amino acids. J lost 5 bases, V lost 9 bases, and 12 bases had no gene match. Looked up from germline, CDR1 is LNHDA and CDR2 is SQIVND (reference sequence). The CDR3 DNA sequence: TGTGCCAGCATCAGAACAGGGGGGGTGGATCAGCCCCAGCATTTT. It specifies CASIRTGGVDQPQHF.

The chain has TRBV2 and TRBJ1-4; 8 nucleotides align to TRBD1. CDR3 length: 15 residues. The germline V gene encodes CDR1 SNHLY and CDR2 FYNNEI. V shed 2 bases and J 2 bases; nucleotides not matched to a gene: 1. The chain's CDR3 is CASSEQGATNEKLFF. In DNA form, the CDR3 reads TGTGCCAGCAGTGAACAGGGGGCGACTAATGAAAAACTGTTTTTT. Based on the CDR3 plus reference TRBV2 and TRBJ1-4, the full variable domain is EPEVTQTPSHQVTQMGQEVILRCVPISNHLYFYWYRQILGQKVEFLVSFYNNEISEKSEIFDDQFSVERPDGSNFTLKIRSTKLEDSAMYFCASSEQGATNEKLFFGSGTQLSVL.

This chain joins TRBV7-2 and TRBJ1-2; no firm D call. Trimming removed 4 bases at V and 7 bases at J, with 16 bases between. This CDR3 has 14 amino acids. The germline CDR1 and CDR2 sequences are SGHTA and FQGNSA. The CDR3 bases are TGTGCCAGCAGCTCGAGGAGGAGGGAAGGTGGCTACACCTTC. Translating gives CASSSRRREGGYTF.

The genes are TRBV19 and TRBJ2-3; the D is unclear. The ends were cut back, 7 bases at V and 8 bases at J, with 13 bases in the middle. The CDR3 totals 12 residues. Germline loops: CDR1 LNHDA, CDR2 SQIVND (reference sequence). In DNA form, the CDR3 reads TGTGCCAGTAATGAGGCCTCGGGTACGCAGTATTTT. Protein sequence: CASNEASGTQYF.

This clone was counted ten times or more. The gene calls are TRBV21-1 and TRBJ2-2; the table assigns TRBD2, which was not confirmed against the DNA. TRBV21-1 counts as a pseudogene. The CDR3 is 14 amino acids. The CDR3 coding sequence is TGTGCCAGCAGCAAAGTGACTAGCTCCGGGGAGCTGTTTTTT. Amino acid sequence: CASSKVTSSGELFF.

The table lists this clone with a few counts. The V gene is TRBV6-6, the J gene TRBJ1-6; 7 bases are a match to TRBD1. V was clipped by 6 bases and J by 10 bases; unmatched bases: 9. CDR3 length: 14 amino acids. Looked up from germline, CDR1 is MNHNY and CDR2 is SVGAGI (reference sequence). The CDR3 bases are TGTGCCAGCAGCCAGGGGGTAGGTTACTCACCCCTCCACTTT. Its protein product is CASSQGVGYSPLHF.

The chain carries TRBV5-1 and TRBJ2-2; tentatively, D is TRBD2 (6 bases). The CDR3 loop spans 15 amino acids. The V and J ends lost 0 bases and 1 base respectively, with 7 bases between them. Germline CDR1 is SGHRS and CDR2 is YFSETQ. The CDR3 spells CASSLAGVNTGELFF. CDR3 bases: TGCGCCAGCAGCTTGGCGGGGGTGAACACCGGGGAGCTGTTTTTT.

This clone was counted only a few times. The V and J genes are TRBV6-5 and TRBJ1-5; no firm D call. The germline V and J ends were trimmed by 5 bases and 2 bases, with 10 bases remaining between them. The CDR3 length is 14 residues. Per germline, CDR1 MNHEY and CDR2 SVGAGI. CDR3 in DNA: TGTGCCAGCAGTCACCAGGAAGGCAATCAGCCCCAGCATTTT. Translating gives CASSHQEGNQPQHF.

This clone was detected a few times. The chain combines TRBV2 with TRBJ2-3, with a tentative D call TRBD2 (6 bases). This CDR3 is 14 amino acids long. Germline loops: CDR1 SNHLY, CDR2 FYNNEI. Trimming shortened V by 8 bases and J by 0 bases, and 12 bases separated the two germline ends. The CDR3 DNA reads TGTGCCAGCGGTGGGAGGACTAGCACAGATACGCAGTATTTT. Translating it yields CASGGRTSTDTQYF.

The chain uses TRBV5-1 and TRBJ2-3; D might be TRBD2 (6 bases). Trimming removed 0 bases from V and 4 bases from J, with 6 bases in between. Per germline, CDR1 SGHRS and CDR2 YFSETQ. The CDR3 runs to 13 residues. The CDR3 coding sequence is TGCGCCAGCAGCTTGGAGCGGGCAGATACGCAGTATTTT. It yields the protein CASSLERADTQYF. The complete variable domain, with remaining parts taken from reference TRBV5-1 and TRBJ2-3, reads KAGVTQTPRYLIKTRGQQVTLSCSPISGHRSVSWYQQTPGQGLQFLFEYFSETQRNKGNFPGRFSGRQFSNSRSEMNVSTLELGDSALYLCASSLERADTQYFGPGTRLTVL.

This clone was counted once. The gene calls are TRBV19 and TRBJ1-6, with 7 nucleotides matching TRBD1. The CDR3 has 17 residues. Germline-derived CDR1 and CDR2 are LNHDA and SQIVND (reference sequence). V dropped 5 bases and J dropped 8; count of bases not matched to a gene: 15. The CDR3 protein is CASSYGTARGVDSPLHF. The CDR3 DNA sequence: TGTGCCAGTAGTTACGGGACAGCCCGCGGGGTCGATTCACCCCTCCACTTT.

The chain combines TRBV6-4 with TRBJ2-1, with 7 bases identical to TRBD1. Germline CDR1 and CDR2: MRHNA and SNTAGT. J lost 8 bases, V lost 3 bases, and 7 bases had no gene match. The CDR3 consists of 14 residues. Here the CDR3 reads CASSEIEGAHEQFF. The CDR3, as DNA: TGTGCCAGCAGTGAGATCGAGGGGGCCCATGAGCAGTTCTTC.

DNA for the CDR3: TGTGCCAGCAGCTTAGTTCGGGCAGGAGGGCCAAGCTCCTACAATGAGCAGTTCTTC. Protein sequence: CASSLVRAGGPSSYNEQFF. V usage is TRBV7-9 and J usage is TRBJ2-1; tentative D call: TRBD2 (6 bases). The CDR3 consists of 19 residues. The V end lost 1 base, the J end lost 0 bases, and 19 bases lay between the germline ends. CDR1 SEHNR and CDR2 FQNEAQ come from the germline V gene (reference sequence).

CDR3 protein: CASSSTGSTEAFF. DNA of the CDR3: TGCGCCAGCAGCTCGACAGGGTCGACTGAAGCTTTCTTT. The chain employs TRBV5-1 and TRBJ1-1; 7 positions match TRBD1. Germline V lookup: CDR1 SGHRS, CDR2 YFSETQ. Trimming removed 3 bases from V and 5 bases from J; junction bases left unmatched: 4. The CDR3 runs to 13 residues.